These T cell receptor beta chains were read from a single sample in a study of blood T cell repertoires in COVID-19. Method: immunoSEQ multiplex PCR; TCRdb's copy keeps in-frame clones and lacks some. In the table there are 250,000 to 350,000 clones, approximately 84% of which are singletons. Sequences were obtained from peripheral blood. The receptors derive from a human donor with COVID-19, enrolled during active disease. The donor label of this sample is uncertain. Each CDR3 is given with its conserved first and last residue. Fields, in order: CDR3 protein, CDR3 DNA, CDR3 length, J gene, D gene, clone size, V gene. The D gene is left open where the match is weak. A clone size is listed for some rows: how often the clone was seen (once, few, many), or a class if it is expanded.

cdr3_aa: CASSSQGVDYEQYF
cdr3_nt: TGTGCCAGCAGTTCACAGGGGGTAGACTACGAGCAGTACTTC
cdr3_length: 14
j_call: TRBJ2-7
d_call: TRBD1
clone_size: NA
v_call: TRBV6-6

cdr3_aa: CASSLVRNEQFF
cdr3_nt: TGTGCCAGCAGCCTCGTCAGGAATGAGCAGTTCTTC
cdr3_length: 12
j_call: TRBJ2-1
d_call: NA
clone_size: NA
v_call: TRBV3-1/TRBV3-2

cdr3_aa: CASSVNQNRLEQYF
cdr3_nt: TGTGCCAGCAGCGTGAACCAGAACCGTCTCGAGCAGTACTTC
cdr3_length: 14
j_call: TRBJ2-7
d_call: NA
clone_size: NA
v_call: TRBV9

cdr3_aa: CASRGGLGSSYNEQFF
cdr3_nt: TGTGCCAGCCGGGGGGGGCTAGGGAGCTCCTACAATGAGCAGTTCTTC
cdr3_length: 16
j_call: TRBJ2-1
d_call: TRBD2
clone_size: NA
v_call: TRBV2

cdr3_aa: CASSLSGYTEAFF
cdr3_nt: TGCGCCAGCAGCTTGAGTGGCTACACTGAAGCTTTCTTT
cdr3_length: 13
j_call: TRBJ1-1
d_call: NA
clone_size: few
v_call: TRBV5-1

cdr3_aa: CASSYVWASGSSTDTQYF
cdr3_nt: TGTGCCAGCAGTTATGTATGGGCTAGCGGATCTAGCACAGATACGCAGTATTTT
cdr3_length: 18
j_call: TRBJ2-3
d_call: TRBD2
clone_size: NA
v_call: TRBV27

cdr3_aa: CASSAQWAAGVNSPLHF
cdr3_nt: TGCGCCAGCAGTGCGCAATGGGCGGCGGGGGTGAATTCACCCCTCCACTTT
cdr3_length: 17
j_call: TRBJ1-6
d_call: NA
clone_size: few
v_call: TRBV10-2

cdr3_aa: CASSGGGYEQYF
cdr3_nt: TGTGCCAGCAGTGGGGGCGGATACGAGCAGTACTTC
cdr3_length: 12
j_call: TRBJ2-7
d_call: NA
clone_size: NA
v_call: TRBV2

cdr3_aa: CASTIQGYGNTIYF
cdr3_nt: TGTGCCAGCACCATACAGGGTTACGGAAACACCATATATTTT
cdr3_length: 14
j_call: TRBJ1-3
d_call: NA
clone_size: NA
v_call: TRBV2

cdr3_aa: CASSLAGTSGRSTDTQYF
cdr3_nt: TGTGCCAGCAGCTTGGCCGGGACTAGCGGGAGGAGCACAGATACGCAGTATTTT
cdr3_length: 18
j_call: TRBJ2-3
d_call: TRBD2
clone_size: NA
v_call: TRBV5-6

cdr3_aa: CASSSGGSSDTQYF
cdr3_nt: TGCGCCAGCAGCTCCGGAGGGAGTTCAGATACGCAGTATTTT
cdr3_length: 14
j_call: TRBJ2-3
d_call: NA
clone_size: NA
v_call: TRBV4-3

cdr3_aa: CASSTNRGRNEKLFF
cdr3_nt: TGTGCCAGTAGTACTAACAGGGGGCGGAATGAAAAACTGTTTTTT
cdr3_length: 15
j_call: TRBJ1-4
d_call: TRBD1
clone_size: NA
v_call: TRBV19

cdr3_aa: CASSYIRGAETQYF
cdr3_nt: TGCGCCAGCAGCTACATAAGGGGTGCGGAGACCCAGTACTTC
cdr3_length: 14
j_call: TRBJ2-5
d_call: NA
clone_size: NA
v_call: TRBV5-1

cdr3_aa: CASSPTGGAGNEQYF
cdr3_nt: TGTGCCAGCTCACCCACAGGGGGCGCGGGGAACGAGCAGTACTTC
cdr3_length: 15
j_call: TRBJ2-7
d_call: TRBD1
clone_size: NA
v_call: TRBV18

cdr3_aa: CASKGQGSSYEQYF
cdr3_nt: TGTGCCAGTAAGGGACAGGGGTCCTCCTACGAGCAGTACTTC
cdr3_length: 14
j_call: TRBJ2-7
d_call: TRBD1
clone_size: few
v_call: TRBV6-5

cdr3_aa: CASSLWRSSNIQYF
cdr3_nt: TGTGCCAGCAGCTTGTGGAGGTCCTCAAACATTCAGTACTTC
cdr3_length: 14
j_call: TRBJ2-4
d_call: NA
clone_size: NA
v_call: TRBV5-6

cdr3_aa: CASSFADTQYF
cdr3_nt: TGCGCCAGCAGCTTCGCAGATACGCAGTATTTT
cdr3_length: 11
j_call: TRBJ2-3
d_call: NA
clone_size: NA
v_call: TRBV5-1

cdr3_aa: CASSLGQGDLHQPQHF
cdr3_nt: TGTGCCAGCTCCCTAGGACAGGGGGATCTCCATCAGCCCCAGCATTTT
cdr3_length: 16
j_call: TRBJ1-5
d_call: TRBD1
clone_size: NA
v_call: TRBV18

cdr3_aa: CASSTSGLAGGEQYF
cdr3_nt: TGTGCCAGTAGTACATCGGGACTAGCGGGAGGGGAGCAGTACTTC
cdr3_length: 15
j_call: TRBJ2-7
d_call: TRBD2
clone_size: NA
v_call: TRBV19